A single T cell receptor beta chain is shown here with its context. Its antigen has not been determined. Within one base of it there is no much larger clone, and no base qualities were kept. This specimen comes from a study of T cell responses to AZD1222 COVID-19 vaccine (dated by TCRdb to the early 2020s). About the full investigation: A total of over 230 trial participants underwent TCR sequencing, of whom about 200 had received two doses of AZD1222 and 26 had received two doses of the MenACWY control vaccine. Enrollment into the trials was organized by age into subgroups of 18-55, 56-69 and 70-plus years, and those subgroups contained approximately 150, 30 and 60 TCR-sequenced participants, respectively. The paper as a whole reports these results and caveats: Reportedly, close to half of the unique spike-specific TCRs recognized epitopes lying outside the regions that are mutated in the B.1.351 and B.1.1.7 variants. The 56-69-year group was small, and its depth increase did not reach significance, likely because of low power. The vaccine-associated CD4 TCRs covered the entire spike protein, and the dominant responses fell in regions 160-218 and 743-854. Participants were mostly white British and included more females than males, and it was suggested by the authors that clonal diversity may have been underestimated. Spike-specific TCR breadth and depth rose significantly after two AZD1222 doses compared with day 0 and with MenACWY recipients. Because no samples from the day 14 peak response were available, repertoires could be characterized only after the peak T cell response. Conclusions about previously exposed vaccinees are limited, since just 5 to 7 AZD1222 recipients were seropositive for SARS-CoV-2 at baseline.

V was cut back by 2 bases and J by 7 bases, leaving a gap of 12 bases between them. CDR1 and CDR2, per the germline V gene, are SGHRS and YFSETQ. From the cysteine through the phenylalanine, the CDR3 covers 13 amino acids. Solely the CDR3 DNA is kept, with 39 bases framed from the first base. The CDR3 regions of human TCRbeta chains were analyzed by immunosequencing. The published analysis was carried out like this. TCRs in the repertoires were matched against a reference library of SARS-CoV-2-specific TCRs that had been generated with the MIRA antigen-specificity platform. Breadth was defined as the fraction of unique TCRs that were SARS-CoV-2-associated. Depth was defined as the fraction of total T cells that were SARS-CoV-2-associated. Using the MIRA data, each spike-specific TCR was mapped to the spike region that the TCR reacts to and placed in a CD4 or CD8 class. Log10-transformed breadth and depth values were compared by one-way ANOVA with Sidak's multiple comparisons tests. TCRdb took over this immuneACCESS table, retaining in-frame rearrangements with V and J assigned. Such tables are incomplete; in checked studies, under half of the missing clones stem from an unresolved V gene, and the remainder is unexplained. The V and J calls and the clone size are those of that table, but D and trimming were determined from the DNA. In all, the sample holds around 150,000 clones, and roughly 93% of those were seen once. Less than 2% of the sample comes from the top ten.

Reading the label with the study, this specimen's time point is: about 28 days (+/-7) after the second vaccine dose. AZD1222 recipients whose second dose came at about 4 weeks and those whose second dose came at about 12 weeks were combined into one group, since spike-specific TCR depth and breadth did not differ between the two schedules. Vaccinee samples came from UK trials COV001 and COV002, including a single-blind randomized controlled phase 2/3 trial of AZD1222 (ChAdOx1 nCoV-19) in healthy adults. Trial participant PBMC samples were collected at day 0 and day 28 after the second dose for TCRbeta chain sequencing.

The chain is made from TRBV5-1 and TRBJ1-1; TRBD1 is a possible D gene, resting on 5 matching bases. The sample here was peripheral blood, taken 28 days after the second AZD1222 dose. The source is an adult who received the AZD1222 COVID-19 vaccine. The CDR3 corresponds to CASSLGTVLEAFF. The DNA sequence is given as TGCGCCAGCAGCTTAGGGACGGTACTTGAAGCTTTCTTT.